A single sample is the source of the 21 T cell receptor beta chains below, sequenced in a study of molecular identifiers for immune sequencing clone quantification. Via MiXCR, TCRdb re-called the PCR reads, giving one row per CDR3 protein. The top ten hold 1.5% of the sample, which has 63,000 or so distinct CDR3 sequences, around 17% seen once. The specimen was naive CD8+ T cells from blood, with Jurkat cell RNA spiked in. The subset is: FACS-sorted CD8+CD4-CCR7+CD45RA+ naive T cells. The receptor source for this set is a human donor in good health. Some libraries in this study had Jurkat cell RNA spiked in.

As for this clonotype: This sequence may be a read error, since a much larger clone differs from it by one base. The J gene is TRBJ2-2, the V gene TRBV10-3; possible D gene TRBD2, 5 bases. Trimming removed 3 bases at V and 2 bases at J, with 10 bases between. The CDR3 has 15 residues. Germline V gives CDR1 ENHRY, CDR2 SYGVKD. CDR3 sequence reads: CAISELVVNTGELFF. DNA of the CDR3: TGTGCCATCAGTGAACTAGTGGTTAACACCGGGGAGCTGTTTTTT.

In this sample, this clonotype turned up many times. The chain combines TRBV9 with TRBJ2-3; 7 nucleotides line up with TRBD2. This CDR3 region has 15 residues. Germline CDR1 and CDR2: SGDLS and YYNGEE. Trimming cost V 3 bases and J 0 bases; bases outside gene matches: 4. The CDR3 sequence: CASSASGGSTDTQYF. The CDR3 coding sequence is TGTGCCAGCAGCGCTAGCGGAGGGAGCACAGATACGCAGTATTTT.

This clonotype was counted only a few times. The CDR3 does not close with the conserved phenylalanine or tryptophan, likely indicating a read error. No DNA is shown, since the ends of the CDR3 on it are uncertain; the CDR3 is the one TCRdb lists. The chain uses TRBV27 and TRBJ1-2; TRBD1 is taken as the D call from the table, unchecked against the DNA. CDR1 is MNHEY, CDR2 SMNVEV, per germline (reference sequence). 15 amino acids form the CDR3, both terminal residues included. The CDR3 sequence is CASSLSDRSPYGYNL.

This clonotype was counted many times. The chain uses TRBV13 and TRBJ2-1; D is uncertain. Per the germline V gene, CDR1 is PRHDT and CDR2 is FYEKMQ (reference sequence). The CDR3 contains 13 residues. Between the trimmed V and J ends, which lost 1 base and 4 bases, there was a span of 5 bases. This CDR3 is CASSLEGYNEQFF. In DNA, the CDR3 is TGTGCCAGCAGCTTAGAGGGTTACAATGAGCAGTTCTTC.

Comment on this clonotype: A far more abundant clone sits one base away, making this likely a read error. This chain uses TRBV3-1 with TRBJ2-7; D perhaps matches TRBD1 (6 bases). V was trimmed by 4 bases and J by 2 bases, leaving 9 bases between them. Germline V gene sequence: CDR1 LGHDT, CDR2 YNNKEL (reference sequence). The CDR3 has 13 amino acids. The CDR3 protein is CASSLRQAYEQYF. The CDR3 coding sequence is TGTGCCAGCAGCCTCAGACAGGCCTACGAGCAGTACTTC.

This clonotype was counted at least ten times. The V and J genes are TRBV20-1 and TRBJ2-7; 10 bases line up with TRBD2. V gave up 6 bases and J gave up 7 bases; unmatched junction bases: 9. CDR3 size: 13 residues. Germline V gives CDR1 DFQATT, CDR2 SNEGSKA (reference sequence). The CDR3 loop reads CSALLAGVSEQYF. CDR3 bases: TGCAGTGCCCTTCTAGCGGGAGTAAGTGAGCAGTACTTC.

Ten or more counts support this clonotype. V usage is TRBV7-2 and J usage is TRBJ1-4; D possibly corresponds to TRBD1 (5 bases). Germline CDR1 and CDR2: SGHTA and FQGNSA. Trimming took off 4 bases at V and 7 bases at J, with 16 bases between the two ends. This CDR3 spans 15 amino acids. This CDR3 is CASSSAGTFGEKLFF. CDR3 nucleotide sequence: TGTGCCAGCAGCTCCGCTGGGACTTTTGGTGAAAAACTGTTTTTT.

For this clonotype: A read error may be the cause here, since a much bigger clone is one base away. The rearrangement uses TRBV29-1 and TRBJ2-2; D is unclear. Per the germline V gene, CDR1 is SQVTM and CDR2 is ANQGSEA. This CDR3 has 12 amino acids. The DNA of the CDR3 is TGCGGCGTGTTTGCGAACACCGGGGAGCTGTTTTTT. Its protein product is CGVFANTGELFF.

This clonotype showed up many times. The CDR3 DNA reads as TGTGCCAGCAGTCCCCTAGCGGGAGGGCCCGGTGAGCAGTTCTTC. This codes for CASSPLAGGPGEQFF. The genes are TRBV27 and TRBJ2-1, with 12 bases identical to TRBD2. This CDR3 is 15 amino acids long. CDR1 and CDR2 (germline): MNHEY, SMNVEV (reference sequence). Trimming at V came to 5 bases and at J to 9 bases, leaving 8 bases not matched to a gene.

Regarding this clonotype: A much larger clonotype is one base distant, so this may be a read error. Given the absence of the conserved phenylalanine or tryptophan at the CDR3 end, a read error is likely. The CDR3 loop is CASYLGGEGQPQHL. CDR3 coding DNA: TGTGCCAGCTACCTAGGAGGGGAGGGTCAGCCCCAGCATCTT. The chain employs TRBV6-6 and TRBJ1-5, with D possibly being TRBD1 (5 bases). This CDR3 comprises 14 residues. V gave up 8 bases and J gave up 6 bases, with 17 bases separating them. Looked up from germline, CDR1 is MNHNY and CDR2 is SVGAGI (reference sequence).

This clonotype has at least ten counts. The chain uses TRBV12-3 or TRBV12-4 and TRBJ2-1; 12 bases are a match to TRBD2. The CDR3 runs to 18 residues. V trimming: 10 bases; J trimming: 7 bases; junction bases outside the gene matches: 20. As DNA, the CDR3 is TGTGCCACAAACCTCGGACTAGCGGGAAACCCAGGGGTAAATGAGCAGTTCTTC. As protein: CATNLGLAGNPGVNEQFF.

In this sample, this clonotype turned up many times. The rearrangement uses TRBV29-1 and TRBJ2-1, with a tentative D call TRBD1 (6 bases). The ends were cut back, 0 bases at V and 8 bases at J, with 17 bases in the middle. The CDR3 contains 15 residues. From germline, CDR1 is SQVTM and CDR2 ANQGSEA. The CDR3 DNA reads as TGCAGCGTTGAAGATGGGGGCAGGGTGGGCGATGAGCAGTTCTTC. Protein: CSVEDGGRVGDEQFF.

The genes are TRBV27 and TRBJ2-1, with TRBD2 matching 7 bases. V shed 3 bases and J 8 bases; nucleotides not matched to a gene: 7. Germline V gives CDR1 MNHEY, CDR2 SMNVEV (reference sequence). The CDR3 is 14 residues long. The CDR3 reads CASSFYREAYEQFF. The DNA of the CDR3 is TGTGCCAGCAGTTTTTACCGGGAGGCCTATGAGCAGTTCTTC.

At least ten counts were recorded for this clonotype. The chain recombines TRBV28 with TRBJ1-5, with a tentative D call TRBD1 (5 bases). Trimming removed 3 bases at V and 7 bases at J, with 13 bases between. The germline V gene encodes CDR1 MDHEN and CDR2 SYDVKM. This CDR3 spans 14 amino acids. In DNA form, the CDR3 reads TGTGCCAGCAGTTTCGGGACGTTGGGCCAGCCCCAGCATTTT. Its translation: CASSFGTLGQPQHF.

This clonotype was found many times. As DNA, the CDR3 is TGTGCCAGCAGCTTAAGAGGGGCTCTAGCGGGAGGGTCCTACAATGAGCAGTTCTTC. This codes for CASSLRGALAGGSYNEQFF. The chain carries TRBV7-2 and TRBJ2-1, with TRBD2 identical over 12 bases. Germline V lookup: CDR1 SGHTA, CDR2 FQGNSA. The CDR3 runs to 19 residues. V shed 2 bases, J shed 1 base, and the junction held 9 bases outside the gene matches. The full variable domain, completed using reference TRBV7-2 and TRBJ2-1, is GAGVSQSPSNKVTEKGKDVELRCDPISGHTALYWYRQSLGQGLEFLIYFQGNSAPDKSGLPSDRFSAERTGGSVSTLTIQRTQQEDSAVYLCASSLRGALAGGSYNEQFFGPGTRLTVL.

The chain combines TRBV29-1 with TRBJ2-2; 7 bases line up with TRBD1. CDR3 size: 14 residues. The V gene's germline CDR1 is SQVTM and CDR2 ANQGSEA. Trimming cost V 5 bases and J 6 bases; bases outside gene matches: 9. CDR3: CSVRGTAGPGELFF. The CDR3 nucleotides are TGCAGCGTTAGGGGGACAGCCGGGCCCGGGGAGCTGTTTTTT.

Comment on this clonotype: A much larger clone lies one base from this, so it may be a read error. The CDR3, as DNA: TGTGGCAGCAGCCCTCAGGGTCAAAACACAGATACGCAGTATTTT. Translation: CGSSPQGQNTDTQYF. The rearrangement uses TRBV7-6 and TRBJ2-3; tentative D call: TRBD1 (5 bases). Germline V gene lookup returns CDR1 SGHVS and CDR2 FNYEAQ. The CDR3 loop spans 15 amino acids. The whole variable domain, filled in from reference TRBV7-6 and TRBJ2-3, reads GAGVSQSPRYKVTKRGQDVALRCDPISGHVSLYWYRQALGQGPEFLTYFNYEAQQDKSGLPNDRFSAERPEGSISTLTIQRTEQRDSAMYRCGSSPQGQNTDTQYFGPGTRLTVL.

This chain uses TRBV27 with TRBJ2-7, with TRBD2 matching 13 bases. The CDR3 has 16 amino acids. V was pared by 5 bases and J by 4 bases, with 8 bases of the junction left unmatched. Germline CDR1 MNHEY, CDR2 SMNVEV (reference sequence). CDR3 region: CASSPLLAGGPYEQYF. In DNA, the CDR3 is TGTGCCAGCAGTCCCCTACTAGCGGGAGGGCCGTACGAGCAGTACTTC.

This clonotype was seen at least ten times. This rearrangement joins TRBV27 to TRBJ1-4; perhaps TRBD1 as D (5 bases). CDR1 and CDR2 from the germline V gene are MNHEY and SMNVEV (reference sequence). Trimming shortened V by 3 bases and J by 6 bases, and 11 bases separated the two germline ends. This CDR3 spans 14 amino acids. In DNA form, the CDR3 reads TGTGCCAGCAGTTTTTCAGGGATGTATGAAAAACTGTTTTTT. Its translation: CASSFSGMYEKLFF.

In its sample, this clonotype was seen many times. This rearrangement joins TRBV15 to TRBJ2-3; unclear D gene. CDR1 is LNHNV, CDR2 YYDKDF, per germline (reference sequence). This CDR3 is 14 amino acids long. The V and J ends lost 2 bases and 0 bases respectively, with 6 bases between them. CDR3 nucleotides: TGTGCCACCAGCAGATCTCGGAGCACAGATACGCAGTATTTT. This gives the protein CATSRSRSTDTQYF.

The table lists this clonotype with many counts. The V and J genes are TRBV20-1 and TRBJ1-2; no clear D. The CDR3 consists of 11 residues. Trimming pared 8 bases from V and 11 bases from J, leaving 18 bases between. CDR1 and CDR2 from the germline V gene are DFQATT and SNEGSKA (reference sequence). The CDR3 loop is CSFYLNTQYTF. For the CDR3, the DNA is TGCAGTTTTTACCTGAATACCCAGTACACCTTC.